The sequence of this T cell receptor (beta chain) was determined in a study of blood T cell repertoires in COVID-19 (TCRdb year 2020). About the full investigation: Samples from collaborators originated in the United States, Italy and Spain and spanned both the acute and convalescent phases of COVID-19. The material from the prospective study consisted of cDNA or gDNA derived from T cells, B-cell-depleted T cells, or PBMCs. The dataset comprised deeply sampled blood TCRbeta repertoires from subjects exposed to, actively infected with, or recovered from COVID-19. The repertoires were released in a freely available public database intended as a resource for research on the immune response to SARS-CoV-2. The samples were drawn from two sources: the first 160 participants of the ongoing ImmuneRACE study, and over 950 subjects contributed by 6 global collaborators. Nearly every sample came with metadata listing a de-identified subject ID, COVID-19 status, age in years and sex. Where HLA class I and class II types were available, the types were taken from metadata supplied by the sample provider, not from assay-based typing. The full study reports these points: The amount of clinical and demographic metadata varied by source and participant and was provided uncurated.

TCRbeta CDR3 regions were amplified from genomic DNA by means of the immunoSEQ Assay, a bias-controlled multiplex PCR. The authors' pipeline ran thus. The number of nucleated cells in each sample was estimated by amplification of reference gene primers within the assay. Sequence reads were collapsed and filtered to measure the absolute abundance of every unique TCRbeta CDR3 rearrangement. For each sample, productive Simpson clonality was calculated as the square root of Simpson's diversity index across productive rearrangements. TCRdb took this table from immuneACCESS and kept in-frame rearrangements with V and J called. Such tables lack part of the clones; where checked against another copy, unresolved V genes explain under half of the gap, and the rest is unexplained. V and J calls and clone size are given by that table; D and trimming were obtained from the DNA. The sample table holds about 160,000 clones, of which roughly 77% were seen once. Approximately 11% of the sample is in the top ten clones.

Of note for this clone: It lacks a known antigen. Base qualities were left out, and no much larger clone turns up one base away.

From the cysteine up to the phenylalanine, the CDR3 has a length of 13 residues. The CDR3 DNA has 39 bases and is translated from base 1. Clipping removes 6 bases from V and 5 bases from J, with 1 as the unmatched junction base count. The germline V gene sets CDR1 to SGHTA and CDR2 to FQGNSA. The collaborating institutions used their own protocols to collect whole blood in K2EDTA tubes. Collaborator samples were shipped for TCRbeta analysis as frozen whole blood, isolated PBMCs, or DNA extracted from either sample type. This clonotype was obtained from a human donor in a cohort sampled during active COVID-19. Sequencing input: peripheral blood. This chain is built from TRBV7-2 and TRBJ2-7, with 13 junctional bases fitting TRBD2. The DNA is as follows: TGTGCCAGCAGACTAGCGGGAGGGAACGAGCAGTACTTC. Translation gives CASRLAGGNEQYF.